One sample yielded the 5 T cell receptor beta chains listed below, sequenced in a study of blood T cell repertoires in COVID-19. Assay: immunoSEQ multiplex PCR; the TCRdb copy retains only in-frame clones and omits some. The profile shows some 250,000 clones, around 90% of them singletons. Sequenced material: PBMCs or T cells enriched from blood (not recorded which). Source of these receptors: a human donor in a cohort exposed to, infected with or recovered from COVID-19 (not recorded which). The donor label of this sample is uncertain.

The chain combines TRBV9 with TRBJ1-6; TRBD1 matches 9 bases. The CDR3 covers 15 residues. Per germline, CDR1 SGDLS and CDR2 YYNGEE. Unmatched junction bases numbered 2, after V lost 0 bases and J lost 7 bases. The DNA for the CDR3 is TGTGCCAGCAGCGTAGCCGGACAGGGGAATTCACCCCTCCACTTT. It translates to CASSVAGQGNSPLHF.

This clone rates as medium-sized. The V and J genes are TRBV7-9 and TRBJ2-5, with a weak D call TRBD2 (5 bases). This CDR3 comprises 15 residues. With 4 bases removed from V and 2 bases from J, the gap between germline ends came to 14 bases. CDR1 and CDR2 (germline): SEHNR, FQNEAQ (reference sequence). CDR3 protein: CASSWPAATQETQYF. The CDR3 DNA reads TGTGCCAGCAGCTGGCCAGCGGCGACGCAAGAGACCCAGTACTTC.

The chain recombines TRBV24-1 with TRBJ1-2, with TRBD1 matching 7 bases. Germline V lookup: CDR1 KGHDR, CDR2 SFDVKD. The length of the CDR3 is 17 residues. V was pared by 7 bases and J by 0 bases, with 13 bases of the junction left unmatched. Here the CDR3 reads CATSPPKGTASNYGYTF. The CDR3 DNA sequence: TGTGCCACCAGCCCACCCAAAGGGACAGCATCTAACTATGGCTACACCTTC.

The chain links TRBV7-2 to TRBJ1-6, with D unclear. This CDR3 is 12 amino acids long. With 2 bases removed from V and 6 bases from J, the gap between germline ends came to 2 bases. The germline V gene has CDR1 SGHTA and CDR2 FQGNSA. CDR3 amino acids: CASSLRNSPLHF. The CDR3 DNA sequence: TGTGCCAGCAGCTTACGTAATTCACCCCTCCACTTT.

The V gene is TRBV5-4, the J gene TRBJ2-1, with D possibly being TRBD1 (5 bases). The CDR3 totals 19 residues. CDR1 and CDR2 from the germline V gene are SGHNT and YYREEE (reference sequence). V was shortened by 4 bases and J by 0 bases, with 23 bases between the two germline ends. The CDR3 spells CASSPRRFKTESSYNEQFF. CDR3 bases: TGTGCCAGCAGCCCCCGACGTTTTAAGACAGAGAGCTCCTACAATGAGCAGTTCTTC.